This is a list of T cell receptor beta chains from one sample in a study of OX40 agonist ivuxolimab in advanced cancers. Produced via immunoSEQ multiplex PCR; TCRdb's table is partial and in-frame only. Of about 82,000 clones listed, approximately 85% are singletons. The sequencing here drew on CD4+ or CD8+ T cells sorted from blood, taken in a trial of the OX40 agonist ivuxolimab. Every receptor here comes from an adult with an advanced solid tumor such as melanoma, head and neck, liver or kidney cancer. Both conserved end residues are part of each CDR3. The D gene is left open where the match is weak. Rows may omit the clone size; those that give it use once, few, many or a size class.

j_call	d_call	clone_size	v_call	cdr3_length	cdr3_nt	cdr3_aa
TRBJ2-7	TRBD1	NA	TRBV4-3	16	TGCGCCAGCAGCCAAGATATCGGGACAGGCGGCTACGAGCAGTACTTC	CASSQDIGTGGYEQYF
TRBJ2-2	TRBD1	NA	TRBV6-1	16	TGTGCCAGCAGTGTAATTTTGACAGGGGCTACCGGGGAGCTGTTTTTT	CASSVILTGATGELFF
TRBJ1-5	NA	NA	TRBV28	13	TGTGCCAGCAGGTCAGATGTGGTCGGGCCCCAGCATTTT	CASRSDVVGPQHF
TRBJ1-3	NA	NA	TRBV15	17	TGTGCCACCAGCAGAGATCGGGCCACCTCCTCTGGAAACACCATATATTTT	CATSRDRATSSGNTIYF
TRBJ2-1	TRBD2	NA	TRBV5-1	16	TGCGCCAGCAGCTCCCGGACTAGCGGGGGGGCAAGTGAGCAGTTCTTC	CASSSRTSGGASEQFF
TRBJ2-7	NA	NA	TRBV7-9	13	TGTGCCAGCAGCTTAGCGGGGCCCTACGAGCAGTACTTC	CASSLAGPYEQYF
TRBJ1-4	TRBD1	NA	TRBV5-6	18	TGTGCCAGCCAGGGCGACAGGGGGGTCGTGGCAACTAATGAAAAACTGTTTTTT	CASQGDRGVVATNEKLFF
TRBJ1-4	NA	NA	TRBV11-2	14	TGTGCCAGCAGCTTAAATGGGAGAGACGAAAAACTGTTTTTT	CASSLNGRDEKLFF
TRBJ1-6	NA	NA	TRBV11-3	13	TGTGCCAGCTCCCTTTTCCCGAATTCACCCCTCCACTTT	CASSLFPNSPLHF
TRBJ2-4	TRBD2	once	TRBV7-9	17	TGTGCCAGCAGCTTAGATCTGACTAGCGGGAGTGGGAACATTCAGTACTTC	CASSLDLTSGSGNIQYF
TRBJ1-5	NA	NA	TRBV5-5	14	TGTGCCAGCAGCTTGGAAGACAGCAATCAGCCCCAGCATTTT	CASSLEDSNQPQHF
TRBJ2-3	TRBD1	NA	TRBV6-6	16	TGTGCCAGCAGTTACGGGGACAGCTTTTTCACAGATACGCAGTATTTT	CASSYGDSFFTDTQYF
TRBJ1-5	TRBD1	few	TRBV18	18	TGTGCCAGCTCACCATTGGGAATTCAGGGGGCGCCGGGTCAGCCCCAGCATTTT	CASSPLGIQGAPGQPQHF
TRBJ2-7	NA	NA	TRBV15	13	TGTGCCACCAGCAAACTAGGGGCCTACGAGCAGTACTTC	CATSKLGAYEQYF
TRBJ2-3	TRBD2	once	TRBV7-9	19	TGTGCCAGCAGCTTAGGCCTAGCGGGAGGGTACGCTAGCACAGATACGCAGTATTTT	CASSLGLAGGYASTDTQYF
TRBJ2-2	NA	NA	TRBV9	17	TGTGCCAGCAGCATAAGAGGTCGGGGGTTGGACACCGGGGAGCTGTTTTTT	CASSIRGRGLDTGELFF
TRBJ2-5	TRBD1	NA	TRBV4-1	16	TGCGCCAGCAGCCATGACCGGGACAGGGCTTATGAGACCCAGTACTTC	CASSHDRDRAYETQYF
TRBJ2-7	NA	NA	TRBV10-3	12	TGTGCCATCAGTGAGGGGGTAGGCGAGCAGTACTTC	CAISEGVGEQYF
TRBJ2-1	NA	NA	TRBV5-4	13	TGTGCCAGCAGCGCCGGACACAGAAGGGAGCAGTTCTTC	CASSAGHRREQFF
TRBJ1-5	NA	NA	TRBV20-1	11	TGCAGTGCTAGTTCCGGGATTCCCCAGCATTTT	CSASSGIPQHF
TRBJ1-2	TRBD1	NA	TRBV5-1	15	TGCGCCAGCAGCTTGAGGACAGGGGGCCGGCATGGCTACACCTTC	CASSLRTGGRHGYTF
TRBJ1-1	NA	NA	TRBV19	14	TGTGCCAGTACTGAGGGGGGTGGGTACACTGAAGCTTTCTTT	CASTEGGGYTEAFF
TRBJ1-6	TRBD1	NA	TRBV5-1	14	TGCGCCAGCAGCTGGACAGGGGAGAAGTCACCCCTCCACTTT	CASSWTGEKSPLHF
TRBJ1-4	NA	NA	TRBV11-2	14	TGTGCCAGCAGCTTGGGCAGGGGTAATGAAAAACTGTTTTTT	CASSLGRGNEKLFF
TRBJ1-1	NA	few	TRBV28	13	TGTGCCAGCAGTTTATCCTACCAGGGGGAAGCTTTCTTT	CASSLSYQGEAFF
TRBJ2-1	TRBD2	NA	TRBV7-3	15	TGTGCCAGCAGCTTGGGACTAGCGGGATCGGATGAGCAGTTCTTC	CASSLGLAGSDEQFF
TRBJ1-2	TRBD1	few	TRBV6-5	14	TGTGCCAGCAGTACCAGGACAGGGAACTATGGCTACACCTTC	CASSTRTGNYGYTF
TRBJ1-5	NA	NA	TRBV6-5	13	TGTGCCAGCAGGGGGACCCTTAATCAGCCCCAGCATTTT	CASRGTLNQPQHF